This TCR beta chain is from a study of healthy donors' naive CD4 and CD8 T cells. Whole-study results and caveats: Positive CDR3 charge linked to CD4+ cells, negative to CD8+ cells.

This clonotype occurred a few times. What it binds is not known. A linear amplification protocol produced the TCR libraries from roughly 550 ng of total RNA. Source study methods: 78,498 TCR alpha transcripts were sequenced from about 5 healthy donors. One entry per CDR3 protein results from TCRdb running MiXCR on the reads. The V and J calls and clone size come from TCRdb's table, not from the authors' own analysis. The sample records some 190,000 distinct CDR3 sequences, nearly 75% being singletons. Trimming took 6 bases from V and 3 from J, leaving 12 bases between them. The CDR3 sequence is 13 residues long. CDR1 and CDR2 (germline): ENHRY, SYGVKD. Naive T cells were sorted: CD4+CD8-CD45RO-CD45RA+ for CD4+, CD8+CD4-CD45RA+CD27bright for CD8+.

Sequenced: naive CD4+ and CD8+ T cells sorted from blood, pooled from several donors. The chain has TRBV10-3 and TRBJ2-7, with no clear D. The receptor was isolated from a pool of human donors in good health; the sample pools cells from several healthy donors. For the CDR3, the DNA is TGTGCCATCAGCGGGCCCAATCGCTACGAGCAGTACGTC. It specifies CAISGPNRYEQYV.